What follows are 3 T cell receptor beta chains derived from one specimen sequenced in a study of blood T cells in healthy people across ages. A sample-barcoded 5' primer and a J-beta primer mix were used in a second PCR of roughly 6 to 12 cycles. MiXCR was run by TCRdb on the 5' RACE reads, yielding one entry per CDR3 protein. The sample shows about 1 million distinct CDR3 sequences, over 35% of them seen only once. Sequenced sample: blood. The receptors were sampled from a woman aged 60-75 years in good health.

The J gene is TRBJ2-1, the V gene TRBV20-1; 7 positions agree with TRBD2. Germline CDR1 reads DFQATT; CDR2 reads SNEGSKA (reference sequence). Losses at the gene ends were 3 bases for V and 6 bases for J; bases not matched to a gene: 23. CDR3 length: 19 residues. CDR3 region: CSARPYGGGSGVGGNEQFF. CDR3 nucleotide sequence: TGCAGTGCTAGGCCTTACGGGGGAGGGAGTGGTGTTGGAGGCAATGAGCAGTTCTTC.

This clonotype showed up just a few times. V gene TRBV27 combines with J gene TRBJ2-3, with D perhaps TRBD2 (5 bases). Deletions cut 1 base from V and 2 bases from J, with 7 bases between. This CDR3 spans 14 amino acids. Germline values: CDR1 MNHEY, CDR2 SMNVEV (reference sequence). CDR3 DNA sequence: TGTGCCAGCAGTTTATGGGGAGTCACAGATACGCAGTATTTT. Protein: CASSLWGVTDTQYF.

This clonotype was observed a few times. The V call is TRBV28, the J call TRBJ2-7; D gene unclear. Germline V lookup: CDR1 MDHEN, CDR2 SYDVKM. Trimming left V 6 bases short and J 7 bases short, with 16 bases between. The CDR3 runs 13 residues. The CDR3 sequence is CASRHERVREQYF. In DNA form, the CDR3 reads TGTGCCAGCAGACACGAAAGGGTCCGGGAGCAGTACTTC. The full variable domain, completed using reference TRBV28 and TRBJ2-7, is DVKVTQSSRYLVKRTGEKVFLECVQDMDHENMFWYRQDPGLGLRLIYFSYDVKMKEKGDIPEGYSVSREKKERFSLILESASTNQTSMYLCASRHERVREQYFGPGTRLTVT.